This TCR beta chain derives from a study of blood T cells in healthy people across ages. Study-level results: Long-lived donors had more naive CD4+ cells and higher diversity than aged donors.

PCR was performed a second time for about 6 to 11 cycles using a sample-barcoded 5' primer and a J-beta primer mix. TCRdb reanalysed the 5' RACE reads using MiXCR and keeps one entry per CDR3 protein. The sample shows 720,000 or so distinct CDR3 sequences, approximately 40% of them seen only once. Trimming cost V 2 bases and J 13 bases, with 15 bases left between them. Germline-derived CDR1 and CDR2 are MNHEY and SVGEGT. The CDR3 has 13 residues. In regard to this clonotype: The antigen is unknown.

The sample taken for sequencing was blood. This receptor was obtained from a man older than 75 in good health. The V call is TRBV6-2 or TRBV6-3, the J call TRBJ2-1; D might be TRBD2 (5 bases). The CDR3 here is CASSYVARETQFF. In DNA form, the CDR3 reads TGTGCCAGCAGTTACGTCGCGAGGGAGACCCAGTTCTTC.